This T cell receptor (beta chain) derives from a study of shared clonotypes between healthy human individuals. Only in-frame clones appear in the TCRdb table, and some are missing; sequencing was by immunoSEQ multiplex PCR. Among around 700,000 clones listed, about three quarters were seen once. The CDR3 has 14 amino acids. Trimming cost V 1 base and J 5 bases, with 9 bases left between them. CDR1 is SGHRS, CDR2 YFSETQ, per germline. V is TRBV5-1 and J is TRBJ1-4; the D gene is possibly TRBD1 (6 bases). The source material was memory CD4+ T cells sorted from blood. Subset described: CD45RA-negative fraction. The sequence was collected from a woman aged 30 to 39 in good health. CDR3 bases: TGCGCCAGCAGCTTGTTAGGGACAAATGAAAAACTGTTTTTT. Translation: CASSLLGTNEKLFF.